These 2 T cell receptor beta chains originate from one sample sequenced in a study of CD8 T cells in ankylosing spondylitis. These receptors have no identified antigens. TCRdb called the 5' RACE reads again in MiXCR, with one record for every CDR3 protein. Here the sample spans under 450,000 distinct CDR3 sequences, roughly a sixth being singletons. Broader study findings: A TCR beta motif of about 8 highly homologous variants appeared characteristic of ankylosing spondylitis blood.

Sequencing was done on a sample of blood, either unsorted or a sorted T cell fraction (not recorded which). The receptor set was obtained from a male donor with ankylosing spondylitis.

This clonotype was counted between two and nine times. V gene TRBV7-9 combines with J gene TRBJ1-6; D perhaps matches TRBD1 (5 bases). Germline lookup yields CDR1 SEHNR and CDR2 FQNEAQ (reference sequence). The V gene lost 5 bases and the J gene lost 6 bases, with 11 bases spanning the gap. CDR3 length: 14 amino acids. This chain's CDR3 is CASSLSGTNSPLHF. The CDR3 DNA reads as TGTGCCAGCAGCCTGTCAGGGACTAATTCACCCCTCCACTTT.

This clonotype was observed a few times. The chain is built from TRBV5-1 and TRBJ2-3; 14 nucleotides line up with TRBD2. Germline V lookup: CDR1 SGHRS, CDR2 YFSETQ. The V segment lost 0 bases and the J segment 5 bases; nucleotides outside the gene matches: 5. CDR3 length equals 17 residues. The CDR3 sequence is CASSLVAGLAGVDTQYF. In DNA, the CDR3 is TGCGCCAGCAGCTTGGTGGCGGGACTAGCGGGAGTAGATACGCAGTATTTT.